These T cell receptor beta chains were read from a single sample in a study of vaccination effects on CD4 cells after COVID-19. Generated by immunoSEQ multiplex PCR, the TCRdb table keeps only in-frame clones and is missing some. The sample includes about 66,000 clones, roughly 80% of them seen just once. These TCRs are of unknown antigen specificity. Sequences were derived from CD4+ T cells from PBMCs cultured without peptide, sampled after COVID-19 vaccination. Receptor source: a human donor who received a COVID-19 vaccine. CDR3s include the opening cysteine and the closing phenylalanine or tryptophan. Each record gives: clone size, J gene, V gene, D gene, CDR3 protein, CDR3 DNA. A D gene is named only where the DNA matches it firmly. Clone size is shown for a subset of rows, as once, few, many or a class of expanded clone.

clone size: .; J gene: TRBJ1-1; V gene: TRBV7-3; D gene: .; CDR3 protein: CASSLNTEAEAFF; CDR3 DNA: TGTGCCAGCAGCCTAAACACGGAGGCAGAAGCTTTCTTT
clone size: .; J gene: TRBJ2-5; V gene: TRBV2; D gene: TRBD1; CDR3 protein: CASSMGQGAFSETQYF; CDR3 DNA: TGTGCCAGCAGTATGGGACAGGGGGCGTTCTCAGAGACCCAGTACTTC
clone size: .; J gene: TRBJ2-6; V gene: TRBV20-1; D gene: .; CDR3 protein: CSGSGANVLTF; CDR3 DNA: TGCAGCGGCTCTGGGGCCAACGTCCTGACTTTC
clone size: .; J gene: TRBJ1-6; V gene: TRBV9; D gene: .; CDR3 protein: CASSESGQYYNSPLHF; CDR3 DNA: TGTGCCAGCAGCGAGAGCGGACAGTACTATAATTCACCCCTCCACTTT
clone size: .; J gene: TRBJ2-2; V gene: TRBV4-1; D gene: .; CDR3 protein: CASSQGLGGKGGAAFGELFF; CDR3 DNA: TGCGCCAGCAGCCAAGGATTAGGAGGAAAAGGGGGGGCCGCTTTCGGGGAGCTGTTTTTT
clone size: .; J gene: TRBJ2-3; V gene: TRBV7-2; D gene: .; CDR3 protein: CASSLYLLSADTQYF; CDR3 DNA: TGTGCCAGCAGCTTATATTTGCTATCGGCAGATACGCAGTATTTT
clone size: .; J gene: TRBJ2-3; V gene: TRBV5-4; D gene: TRBD1; CDR3 protein: CASSLEQGAGADTQYF; CDR3 DNA: TGTGCCAGCAGCTTGGAGCAGGGGGCAGGGGCAGATACGCAGTATTTT
clone size: few; J gene: TRBJ1-2; V gene: TRBV3-1/TRBV3-2; D gene: .; CDR3 protein: CASSLQGHGYGYTF; CDR3 DNA: TGTGCCAGCAGCCTCCAGGGACATGGCTATGGCTACACCTTC
clone size: once; J gene: TRBJ1-1; V gene: TRBV20-1; D gene: TRBD1; CDR3 protein: CSASRTGTEAFF; CDR3 DNA: TGCAGTGCTAGTAGGACAGGGACCGAAGCTTTCTTT
clone size: .; J gene: TRBJ1-1; V gene: TRBV4-1; D gene: TRBD1; CDR3 protein: CASSLRQGQRDTEAFF; CDR3 DNA: TGCGCCAGCAGCCTCCGACAGGGGCAGAGGGACACTGAAGCTTTCTTT
clone size: .; J gene: TRBJ2-2; V gene: TRBV11-3; D gene: .; CDR3 protein: CASSLYFNVGELFF; CDR3 DNA: TGTGCCAGCAGCCTCTACTTTAACGTCGGGGAGCTGTTTTTT
clone size: .; J gene: TRBJ2-3; V gene: TRBV7-3; D gene: TRBD2; CDR3 protein: CASSPLASGDTQYF; CDR3 DNA: TGTGCCAGCAGCCCACTAGCGTCGGGAGATACGCAGTATTTT
clone size: .; J gene: TRBJ1-2; V gene: TRBV24-1; D gene: TRBD1; CDR3 protein: CATSDTGTGDRYGYTF; CDR3 DNA: TGTGCCACCAGTGATACAGGGACAGGGGATCGCTATGGCTACACCTTC
clone size: once; J gene: TRBJ2-2; V gene: TRBV7-2; D gene: TRBD1; CDR3 protein: CASSLTGGVLTGELFF; CDR3 DNA: TGTGCCAGCAGCTTGACAGGGGGCGTCTTGACCGGGGAGCTGTTTTTT
clone size: .; J gene: TRBJ1-5; V gene: TRBV7-8; D gene: .; CDR3 protein: CASTPGGWGNQPQHF; CDR3 DNA: TGTGCCAGCACCCCGGGGGGGTGGGGAAATCAGCCCCAGCATTTT
clone size: .; J gene: TRBJ2-1; V gene: TRBV6-1; D gene: TRBD1; CDR3 protein: CASSPSGTGANEQFF; CDR3 DNA: TGTGCCAGCAGTCCCTCAGGGACAGGGGCTAATGAGCAGTTCTTC
clone size: .; J gene: TRBJ1-2; V gene: TRBV16; D gene: .; CDR3 protein: CASSPFGGYTF; CDR3 DNA: TGTGCCAGCAGCCCATTCGGTGGCTACACCTTC
clone size: .; J gene: TRBJ1-6; V gene: TRBV5-5; D gene: .; CDR3 protein: CASSLDPGAASPLHF; CDR3 DNA: TGTGCCAGCAGCTTGGATCCAGGGGCGGCTTCACCCCTCCACTTT
clone size: .; J gene: TRBJ1-3; V gene: TRBV4-3; D gene: .; CDR3 protein: CASSRLGTALGNTIYF; CDR3 DNA: TGCGCCAGCAGCCGCCTCGGGACGGCCCTGGGAAACACCATATATTTT
clone size: .; J gene: TRBJ2-1; V gene: TRBV29-1; D gene: TRBD2; CDR3 protein: CSAGRGEFEQFF; CDR3 DNA: TGCAGCGCCGGGAGGGGGGAATTTGAGCAGTTCTTC
clone size: .; J gene: TRBJ2-2; V gene: TRBV19; D gene: .; CDR3 protein: CASSAGHRELFF; CDR3 DNA: TGTGCCAGTAGTGCGGGACACCGGGAGCTGTTTTTT
clone size: .; J gene: TRBJ1-4; V gene: TRBV12-3/TRBV12-4; D gene: TRBD1; CDR3 protein: CASRGPGGGKLFF; CDR3 DNA: TGTGCCAGCAGGGGCCCAGGGGGCGGAAAACTGTTTTTT
clone size: .; J gene: TRBJ2-1; V gene: TRBV28; D gene: TRBD2; CDR3 protein: CASFAGGHYNEQFF; CDR3 DNA: TGTGCCAGCTTCGCGGGGGGGCACTACAATGAGCAGTTCTTC
clone size: .; J gene: TRBJ2-5; V gene: TRBV6-6; D gene: .; CDR3 protein: CASSYSRGETQYF; CDR3 DNA: TGTGCCAGCAGTTACTCGAGGGGGGAGACCCAGTACTTC
clone size: once; J gene: TRBJ1-5; V gene: TRBV28; D gene: .; CDR3 protein: CASSLGGRANQPQHF; CDR3 DNA: TGTGCCAGCAGTTTAGGGGGAAGGGCGAATCAGCCCCAGCATTTT